These T cell receptor beta chains were read from a single sample in a study of blood T cell repertoires in COVID-19. Some clones are missing from TCRdb's copy, which holds only in-frame ones; the method was immunoSEQ multiplex PCR. The top ten hold around 0.8% of the sample, which has about 71,000 clones, 80% to 95% seen once. The source material was peripheral blood. These receptors were taken from an elderly woman with acute or convalescent COVID-19. Each CDR3 is given with its conserved first and last residue. D genes are given only for firm matches. A clone size is listed for some rows: how often the clone was seen (once, few, many), or a class if it is expanded.

>TRBV5-4|TRBD1|TRBJ1-2|.
CASSRGQDYGYTF
TGTGCCAGCAGCCGGGGACAGGACTATGGCTACACCTTC
>TRBV18|TRBD2|TRBJ2-7|.
CASSPPGLAVDSYEQYF
TGTGCCAGCTCACCACCGGGACTAGCGGTGGATTCCTACGAGCAGTACTTC
>TRBV20-1|TRBD1|TRBJ2-7|.
CSASTPQGAIYEQYF
TGCAGTGCTAGTACCCCACAGGGGGCGATCTACGAGCAGTACTTC
>TRBV21-1|.|TRBJ2-7|.
CASSKANSGVGEQYF
TGTGCCAGCAGCAAAGCCAACTCAGGGGTTGGCGAGCAGTACTTC
>TRBV4-3|TRBD2|TRBJ2-3|.
CASSLVRGGAGTDTQYF
TGCGCCAGCAGCCTCGTCCGCGGGGGGGCCGGCACAGATACGCAGTATTTT
>TRBV6-1|TRBD1|TRBJ1-4|.
CASRDRTGGEKLFF
TGTGCCAGCAGGGATAGGACAGGAGGTGAAAAACTGTTTTTT
>TRBV27|TRBD1|TRBJ1-4|.
CASMRDRAGEKLFF
TGTGCCAGCATGCGGGACAGGGCTGGTGAAAAACTGTTTTTT
>TRBV28|.|TRBJ1-1|.
CATILNTEAFF
TGTGCCACCATCCTAAACACTGAAGCTTTCTTT
>TRBV13|TRBD2|TRBJ2-1|.
CASSLGLSRTSGYNEQFF
TGTGCCAGCAGCTTAGGCCTAAGTCGGACTAGCGGCTACAATGAGCAGTTCTTC
>TRBV10-3|.|TRBJ1-4|.
CATQVGLNEKLFF
TGTGCCACCCAGGTCGGCCTTAATGAAAAACTGTTTTTT
>TRBV11-2|TRBD1|TRBJ1-3|few
CASSRRQGAINTIYF
TGTGCCAGCAGCCGCAGACAGGGGGCCATAAACACCATATATTTT
>TRBV2|TRBD2|TRBJ2-2|.
CASSVETSGGLNTGELFF
TGTGCCAGCAGTGTCGAGACTAGCGGGGGCCTGAACACCGGGGAGCTGTTTTTT
>TRBV11-2|.|TRBJ1-2|.
CASSLDRGGYTF
TGTGCCAGCAGCTTAGACAGGGGCGGCTACACCTTC
>TRBV5-4|.|TRBJ1-3|.
CASSWGTGLGGNTIYF
TGTGCCAGCAGCTGGGGCACAGGGCTGGGTGGAAACACCATATATTTT
>TRBV11-2|.|TRBJ1-6|.
CASSFETGVNSPLHF
TGTGCCAGCAGCTTCGAGACAGGTGTTAATTCACCCCTCCACTTT
>TRBV29-1|TRBD2|TRBJ2-1|.
CSVASGRSDEQFF
TGCAGCGTTGCTAGCGGGAGAAGCGATGAGCAGTTCTTC
>TRBV7-9|TRBD1|TRBJ1-2|.
CASSLALDRVYGYTF
TGTGCCAGCAGCTTAGCATTGGACAGGGTGTATGGCTACACCTTC